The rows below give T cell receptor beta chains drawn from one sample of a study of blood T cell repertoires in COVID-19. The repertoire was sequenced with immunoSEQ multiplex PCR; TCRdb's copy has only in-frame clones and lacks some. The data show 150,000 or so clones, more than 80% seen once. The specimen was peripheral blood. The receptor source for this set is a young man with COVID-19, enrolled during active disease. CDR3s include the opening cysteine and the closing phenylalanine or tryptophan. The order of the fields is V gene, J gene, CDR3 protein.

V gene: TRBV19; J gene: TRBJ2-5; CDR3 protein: CASSPTGPQETQYF
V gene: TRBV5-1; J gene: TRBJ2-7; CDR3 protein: CASSLGAVRTYEQYF
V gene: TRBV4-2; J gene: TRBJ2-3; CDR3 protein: CASSQDKHREGTDTQYF
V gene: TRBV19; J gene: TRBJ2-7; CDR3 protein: CASIRGFLSYEQYF
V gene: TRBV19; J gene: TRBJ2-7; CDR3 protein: CASSISTAAYEQYF
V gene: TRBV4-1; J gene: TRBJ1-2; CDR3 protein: CASSRKAGGYTF
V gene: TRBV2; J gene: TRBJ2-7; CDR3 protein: CASSGTGDYEQYF
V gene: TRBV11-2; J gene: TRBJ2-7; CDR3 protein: CASSFLAGAYEQYF
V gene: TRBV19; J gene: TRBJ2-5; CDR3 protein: CASSIGAPRASGRIETQYF
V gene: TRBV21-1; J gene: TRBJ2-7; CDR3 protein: CASSPRLAGTYEQYF
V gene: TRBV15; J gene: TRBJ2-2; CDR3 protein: CATSQPSSGSSRGGELFF
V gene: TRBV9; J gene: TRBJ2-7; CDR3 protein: CASSVDGSGSSYEQYF
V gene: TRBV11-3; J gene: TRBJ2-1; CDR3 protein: CASSLDPSLQQFF
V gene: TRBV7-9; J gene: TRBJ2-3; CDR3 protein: CASRGHTDTQYF
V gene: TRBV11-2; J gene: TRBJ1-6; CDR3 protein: CASSLAGQGNSPLHF
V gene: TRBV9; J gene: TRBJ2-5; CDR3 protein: CASSGLAGVGQETQYF
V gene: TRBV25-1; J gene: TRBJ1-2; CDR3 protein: CASSEGSQAPRGGYTF
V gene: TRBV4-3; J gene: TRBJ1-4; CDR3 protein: CASSLGGIGEKLLF
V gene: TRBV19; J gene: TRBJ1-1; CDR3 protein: CASSILQGNTEAFF
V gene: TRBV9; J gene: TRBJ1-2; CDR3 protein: CASSVDSGFDGYTF
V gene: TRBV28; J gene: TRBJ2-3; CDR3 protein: CASSLSGGESTDTQYF
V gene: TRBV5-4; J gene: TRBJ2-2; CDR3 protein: CASGPGQGEKWEELFF
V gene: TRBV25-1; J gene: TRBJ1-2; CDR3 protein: CASMGGYHGYTF
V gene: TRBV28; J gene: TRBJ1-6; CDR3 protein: CASSPLASSRGNSPLHF
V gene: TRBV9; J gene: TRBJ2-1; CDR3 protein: CASSGGTGGLDEQFF
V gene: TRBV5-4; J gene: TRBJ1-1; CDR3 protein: CASSLLAGRAEAFF
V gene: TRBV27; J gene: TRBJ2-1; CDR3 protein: CASSLAGGIGNEQFF
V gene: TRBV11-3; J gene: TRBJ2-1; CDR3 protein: CASSFRGNNEQFF
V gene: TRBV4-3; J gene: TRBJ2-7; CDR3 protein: CASSQDRLAGTYEQYF
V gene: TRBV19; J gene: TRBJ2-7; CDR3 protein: CASSPGLAGYEQYF
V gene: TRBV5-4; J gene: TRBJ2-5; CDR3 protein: CASSFQGQETQYF
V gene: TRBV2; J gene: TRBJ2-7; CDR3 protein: CASSADRFYEQYF
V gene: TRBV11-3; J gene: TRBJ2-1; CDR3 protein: CASSSRTSGSTNEQFF
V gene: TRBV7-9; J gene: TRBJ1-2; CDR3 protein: CASSAGEGYGYTF
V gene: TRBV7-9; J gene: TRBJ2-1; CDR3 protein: CASSLAHWTDYNEQFF
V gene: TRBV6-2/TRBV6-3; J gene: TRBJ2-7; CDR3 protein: CASSVGQGAYEQYF
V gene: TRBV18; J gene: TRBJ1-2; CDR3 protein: CASSPTIRGGYTF
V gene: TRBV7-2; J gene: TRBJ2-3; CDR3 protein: CASSFTSGGGTDTQYF
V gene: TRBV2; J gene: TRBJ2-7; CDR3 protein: CASGGFWGFNGDEQYF
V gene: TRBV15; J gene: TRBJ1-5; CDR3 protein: CATSRDPPTGLSNQPQHF
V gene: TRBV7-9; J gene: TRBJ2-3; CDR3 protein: CASSLPNTDTQYF
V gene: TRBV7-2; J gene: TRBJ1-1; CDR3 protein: CASSLETGRGTEAFF
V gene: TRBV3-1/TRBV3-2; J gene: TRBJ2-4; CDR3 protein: CASSLTQGGVNIQYF
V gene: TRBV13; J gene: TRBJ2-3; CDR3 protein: CASSQGLESEADTQYF
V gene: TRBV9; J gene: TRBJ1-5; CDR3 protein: CASSVGTGSNQPQHF
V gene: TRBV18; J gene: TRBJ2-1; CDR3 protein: CASSPELATGTYNEQFF
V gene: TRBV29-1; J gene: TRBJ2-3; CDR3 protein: CSAPSGVSTDTQYF
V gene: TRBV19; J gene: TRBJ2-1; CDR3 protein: CARQPRGFRNEQFF
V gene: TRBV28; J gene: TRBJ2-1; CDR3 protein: CASSGKREIYNEQFF
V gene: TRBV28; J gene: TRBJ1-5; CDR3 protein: CASSLGQGNNQPQHF
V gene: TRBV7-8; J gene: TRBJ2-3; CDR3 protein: CASTTGGASTDTQYF
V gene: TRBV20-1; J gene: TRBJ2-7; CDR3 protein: CSASRGPEQYF
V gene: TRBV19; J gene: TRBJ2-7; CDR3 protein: CASSTPSSYEQYF